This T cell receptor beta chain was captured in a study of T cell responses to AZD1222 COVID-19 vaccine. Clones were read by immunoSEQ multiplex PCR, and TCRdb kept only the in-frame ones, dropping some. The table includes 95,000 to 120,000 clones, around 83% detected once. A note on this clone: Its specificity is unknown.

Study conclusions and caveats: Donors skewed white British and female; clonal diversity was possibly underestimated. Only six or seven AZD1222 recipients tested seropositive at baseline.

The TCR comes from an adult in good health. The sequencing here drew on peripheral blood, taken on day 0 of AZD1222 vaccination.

CDR3 bases: TGTGCCAGCAGTTATAACAGGGCGGCTGAAGAGACCCAGTACTTC. Translated: CASSYNRAAEETQYF. The chain couples TRBV6-5 to TRBJ2-5, with D possibly being TRBD1 (6 bases). Germline-derived CDR1 and CDR2 are MNHEY and SVGAGI. V was cut by 3 bases and J by 3 bases, with 14 bases left in between. This CDR3 comprises 15 residues.